The clone carrying this T cell receptor beta chain was counted once. Followed longitudinally, the Seattle patients had been enrolled during active infection. This specimen comes from a study of blood T cell repertoires in COVID-19. Across the whole study: PBMCs, B-cell-depleted T cells, or T cells provided the cDNA or gDNA that made up the material.

CDR1 is KGHSH and CDR2 is LQKENI in the germline V gene. V dropped 5 bases and J dropped 0 bases, with 10 bases sitting between them. The CDR3 runs 14 residues. Original methodology: Amplification of reference gene primers provided the estimated nucleated cell counts. TCRdb keeps only in-frame clones here, not all; method: immunoSEQ multiplex PCR. V and J calls plus clone size are reproduced from that table; the DNA served to infer D and trimming. The table lists roughly 58,000 clones, approximately 78% of them singletons. This chain connects TRBV18 to TRBJ1-1; D is uncertain. The sequence was collected from a man between 60 and 70 years old with COVID-19, enrolled during active disease. The sequenced sample was peripheral blood. Written as DNA, the CDR3 is TGTGCCAGCTCAGAAACTAACATGAACACTGAAGCTTTCTTT. Its translation is CASSETNMNTEAFF.